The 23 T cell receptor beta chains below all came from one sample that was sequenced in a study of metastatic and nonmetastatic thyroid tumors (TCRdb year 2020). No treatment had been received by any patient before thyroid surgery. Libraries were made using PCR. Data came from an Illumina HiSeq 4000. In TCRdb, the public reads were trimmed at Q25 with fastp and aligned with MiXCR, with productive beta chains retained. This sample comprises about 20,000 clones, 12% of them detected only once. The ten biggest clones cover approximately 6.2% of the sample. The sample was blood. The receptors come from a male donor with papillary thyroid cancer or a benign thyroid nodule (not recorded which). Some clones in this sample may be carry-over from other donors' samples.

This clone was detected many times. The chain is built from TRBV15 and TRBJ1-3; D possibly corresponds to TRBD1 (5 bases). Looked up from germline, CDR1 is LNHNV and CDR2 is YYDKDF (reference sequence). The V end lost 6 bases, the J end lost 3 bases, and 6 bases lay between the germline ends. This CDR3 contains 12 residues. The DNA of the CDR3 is TGTGCCACCAGGGGGCTTGGAAACACCATATATTTT. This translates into CATRGLGNTIYF.

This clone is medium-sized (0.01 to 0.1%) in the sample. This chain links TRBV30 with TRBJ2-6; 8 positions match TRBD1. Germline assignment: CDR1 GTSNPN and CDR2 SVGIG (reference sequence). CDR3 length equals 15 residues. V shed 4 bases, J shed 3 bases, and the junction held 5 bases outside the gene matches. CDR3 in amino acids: CAWTGGDYGANVLTF. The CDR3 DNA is TGTGCCTGGACAGGGGGCGATTATGGGGCCAACGTCCTGACTTTC.

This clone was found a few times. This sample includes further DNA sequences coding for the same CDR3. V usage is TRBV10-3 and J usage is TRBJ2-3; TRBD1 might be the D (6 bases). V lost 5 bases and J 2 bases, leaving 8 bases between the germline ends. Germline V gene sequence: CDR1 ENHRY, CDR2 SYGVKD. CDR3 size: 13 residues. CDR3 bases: TGTGCCATCAGTTGGACAGACACAGATACGCAGTATTTT. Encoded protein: CAISWTDTDTQYF.

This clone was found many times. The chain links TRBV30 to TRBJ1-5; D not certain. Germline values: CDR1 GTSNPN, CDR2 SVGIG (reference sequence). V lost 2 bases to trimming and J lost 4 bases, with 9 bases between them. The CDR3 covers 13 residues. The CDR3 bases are TGTGCCTGGAGTCGGGCAGTTAATCAGCCCCAGCATTTT. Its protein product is CAWSRAVNQPQHF.

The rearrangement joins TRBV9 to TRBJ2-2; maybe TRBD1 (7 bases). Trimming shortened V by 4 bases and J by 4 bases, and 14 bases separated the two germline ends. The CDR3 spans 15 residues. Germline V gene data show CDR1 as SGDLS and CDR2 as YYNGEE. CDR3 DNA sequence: TGTGCCAGCAGCTTGCAGGGGGGTCGCACCGGGGAGCTGTTTTTT. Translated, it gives CASSLQGGRTGELFF.

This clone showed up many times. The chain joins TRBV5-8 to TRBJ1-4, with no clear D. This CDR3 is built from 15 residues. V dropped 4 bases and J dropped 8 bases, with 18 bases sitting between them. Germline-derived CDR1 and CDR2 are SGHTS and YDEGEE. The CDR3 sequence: CASSPGLTQGEKLFF. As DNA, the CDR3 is TGTGCCAGCAGCCCCGGACTCACGCAAGGGGAAAAACTGTTTTTT. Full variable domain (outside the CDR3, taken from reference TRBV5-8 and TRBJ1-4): EAGVTQSPTHLIKTRGQQATLRCSPISGHTSVYWYQQALGLGLQFLLWYDEGEERNRGNFPPRFSGRQFPNYSSELNVNALELEDSALYLCASSPGLTQGEKLFFGSGTQLSVL.

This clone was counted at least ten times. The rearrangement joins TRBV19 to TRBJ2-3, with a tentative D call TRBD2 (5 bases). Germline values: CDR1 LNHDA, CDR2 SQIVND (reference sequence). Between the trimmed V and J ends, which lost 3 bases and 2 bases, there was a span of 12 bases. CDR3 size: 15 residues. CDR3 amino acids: CASSIQRKSTDTQYF. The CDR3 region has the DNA TGTGCCAGTAGTATCCAGCGGAAATCCACAGATACGCAGTATTTT.

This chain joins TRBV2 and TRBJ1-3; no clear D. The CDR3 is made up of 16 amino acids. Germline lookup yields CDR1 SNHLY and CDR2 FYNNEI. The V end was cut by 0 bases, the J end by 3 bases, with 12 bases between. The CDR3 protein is CASSEALGLSGNTIYF. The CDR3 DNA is TGTGCCAGCAGTGAAGCGCTGGGGTTAAGTGGAAACACCATATATTTT.

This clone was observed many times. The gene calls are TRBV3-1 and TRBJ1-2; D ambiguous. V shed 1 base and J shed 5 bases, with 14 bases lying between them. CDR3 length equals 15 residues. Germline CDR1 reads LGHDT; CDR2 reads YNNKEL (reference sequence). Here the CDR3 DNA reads TGTGCCAGCAGCCAAGGGGCCTCGGTGGGTTATGGCTACACCTTC. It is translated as CASSQGASVGYGYTF.

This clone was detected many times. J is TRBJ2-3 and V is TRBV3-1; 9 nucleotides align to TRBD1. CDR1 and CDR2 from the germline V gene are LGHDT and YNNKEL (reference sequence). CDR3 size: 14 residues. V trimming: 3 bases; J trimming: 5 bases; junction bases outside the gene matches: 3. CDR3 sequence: CASSQGQGGDTQYF. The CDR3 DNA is TGTGCCAGCAGCCAGGGACAGGGCGGAGATACGCAGTATTTT.

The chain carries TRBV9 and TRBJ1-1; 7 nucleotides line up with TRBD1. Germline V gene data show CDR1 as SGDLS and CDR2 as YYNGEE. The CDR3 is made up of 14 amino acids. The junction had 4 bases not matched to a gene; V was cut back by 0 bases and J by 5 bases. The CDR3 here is CASSVAAGGTEAFF. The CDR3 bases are TGTGCCAGCAGCGTAGCCGCAGGGGGAACTGAAGCTTTCTTT. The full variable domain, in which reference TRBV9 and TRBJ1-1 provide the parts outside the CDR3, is DSGVTQTPKHLITATGQRVTLRCSPRSGDLSVYWYQQSLDQGLQFLIQYYNGEERAKGNILERFSAQQFPDLHSELNLSSLELGDSALYFCASSVAAGGTEAFFGQGTRLTVV.

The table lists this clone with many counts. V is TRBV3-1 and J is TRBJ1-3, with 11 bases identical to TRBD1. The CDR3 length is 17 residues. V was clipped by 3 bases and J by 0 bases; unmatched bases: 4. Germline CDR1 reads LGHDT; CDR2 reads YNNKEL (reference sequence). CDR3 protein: CASSHRDRGFSGNTIYF. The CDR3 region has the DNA TGTGCCAGCAGCCACCGGGACAGGGGGTTCTCTGGAAACACCATATATTTT.

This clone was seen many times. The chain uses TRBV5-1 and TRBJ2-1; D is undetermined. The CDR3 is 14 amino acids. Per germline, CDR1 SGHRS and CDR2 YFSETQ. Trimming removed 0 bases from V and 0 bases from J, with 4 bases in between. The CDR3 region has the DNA TGCGCCAGCAGCTTGGACAGCTCCTACAATGAGCAGTTCTTC. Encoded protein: CASSLDSSYNEQFF.

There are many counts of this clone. The CDR3 is CASSPGAGAYNEQFF. The CDR3 nucleotides are TGTGCCAGCAGCCCAGGGGCGGGAGCCTACAATGAGCAGTTCTTC. This sequence joins TRBV3-1 and TRBJ2-1; D is perhaps TRBD2 (7 bases). The ends were cut back, 4 bases at V and 2 bases at J, with 12 bases in the middle. CDR3 length: 15 amino acids. The germline gives CDR1 LGHDT, CDR2 YNNKEL (reference sequence).

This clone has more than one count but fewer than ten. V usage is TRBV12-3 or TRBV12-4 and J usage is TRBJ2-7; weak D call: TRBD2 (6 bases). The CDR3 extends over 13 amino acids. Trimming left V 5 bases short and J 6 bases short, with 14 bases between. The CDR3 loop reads CASSTGSVAEQYF. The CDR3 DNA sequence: TGTGCCAGCAGTACCGGGAGCGTAGCCGAGCAGTACTTC.

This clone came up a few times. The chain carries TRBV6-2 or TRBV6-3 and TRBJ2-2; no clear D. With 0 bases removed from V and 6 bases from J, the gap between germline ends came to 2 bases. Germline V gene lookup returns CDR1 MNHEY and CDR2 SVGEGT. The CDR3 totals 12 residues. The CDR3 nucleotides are TGTGCCAGCAGTTACTCTCCCGGGGAGCTGTTTTTT. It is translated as CASSYSPGELFF.

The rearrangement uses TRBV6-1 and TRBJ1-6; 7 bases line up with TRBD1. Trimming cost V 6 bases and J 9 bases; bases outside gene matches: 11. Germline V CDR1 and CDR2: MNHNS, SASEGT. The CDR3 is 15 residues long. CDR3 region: CASSYNRGFGSPLHF. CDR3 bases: TGTGCCAGCAGCTACAACAGGGGTTTTGGTTCACCCCTCCACTTT.

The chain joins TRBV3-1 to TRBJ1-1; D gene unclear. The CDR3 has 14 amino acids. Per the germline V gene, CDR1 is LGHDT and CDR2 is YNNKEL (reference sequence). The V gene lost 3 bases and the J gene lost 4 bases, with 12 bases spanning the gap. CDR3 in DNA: TGTGCCAGCAGCCAGACATGGAGGGCCACTGAAGCTTTCTTT. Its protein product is CASSQTWRATEAFF.

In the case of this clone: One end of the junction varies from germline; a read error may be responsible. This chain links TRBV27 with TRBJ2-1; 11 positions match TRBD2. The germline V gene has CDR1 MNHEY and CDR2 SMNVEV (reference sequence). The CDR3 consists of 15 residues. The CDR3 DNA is TGTGCCAGCAGTTTAAGACTAGCGGGGTACAATAAGCAGTTCTTC. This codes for CASSLRLAGYNKQFF.

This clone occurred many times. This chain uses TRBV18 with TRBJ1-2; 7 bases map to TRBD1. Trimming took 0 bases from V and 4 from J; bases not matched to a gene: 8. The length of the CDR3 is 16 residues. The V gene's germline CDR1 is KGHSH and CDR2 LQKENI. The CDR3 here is CASSPPEAGTVYGYTF. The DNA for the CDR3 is TGTGCCAGCTCACCACCGGAAGCCGGGACAGTCTATGGCTACACCTTC.

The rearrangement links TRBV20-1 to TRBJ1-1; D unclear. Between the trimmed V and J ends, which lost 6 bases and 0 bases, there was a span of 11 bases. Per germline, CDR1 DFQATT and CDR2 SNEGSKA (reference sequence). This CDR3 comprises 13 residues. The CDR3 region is CSARPPVNTEAFF. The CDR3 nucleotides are TGCAGTGCCAGACCCCCCGTGAACACTGAAGCTTTCTTT.

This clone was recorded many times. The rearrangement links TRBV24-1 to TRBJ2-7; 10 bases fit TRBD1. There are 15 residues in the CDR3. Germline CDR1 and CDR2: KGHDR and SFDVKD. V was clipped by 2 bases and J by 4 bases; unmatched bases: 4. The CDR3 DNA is TGTGCCACCAGTGATTCCGGGACAGGGGCTTACGAGCAGTACTTC. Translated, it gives CATSDSGTGAYEQYF.

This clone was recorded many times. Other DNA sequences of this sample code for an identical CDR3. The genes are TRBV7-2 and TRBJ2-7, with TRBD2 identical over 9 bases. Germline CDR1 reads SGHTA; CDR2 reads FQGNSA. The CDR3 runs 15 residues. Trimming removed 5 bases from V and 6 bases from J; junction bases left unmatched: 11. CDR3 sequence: CASSLLWGLASEQYF. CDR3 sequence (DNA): TGTGCCAGCAGCCTTCTGTGGGGACTAGCATCCGAGCAGTACTTC.